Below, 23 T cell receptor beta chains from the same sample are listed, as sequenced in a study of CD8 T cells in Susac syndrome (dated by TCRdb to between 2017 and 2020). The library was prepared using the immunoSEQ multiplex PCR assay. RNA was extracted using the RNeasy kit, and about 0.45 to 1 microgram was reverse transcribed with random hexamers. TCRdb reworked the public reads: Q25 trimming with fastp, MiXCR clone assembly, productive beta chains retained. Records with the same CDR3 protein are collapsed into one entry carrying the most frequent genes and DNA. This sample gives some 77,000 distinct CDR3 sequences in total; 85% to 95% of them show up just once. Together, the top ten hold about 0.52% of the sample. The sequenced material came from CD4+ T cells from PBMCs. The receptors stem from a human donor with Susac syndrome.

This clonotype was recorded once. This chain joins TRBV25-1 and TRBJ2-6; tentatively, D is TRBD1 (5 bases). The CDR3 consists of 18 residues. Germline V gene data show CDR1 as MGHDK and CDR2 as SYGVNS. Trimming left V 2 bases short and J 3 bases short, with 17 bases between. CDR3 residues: CASSEVRDSLYGANVLTF. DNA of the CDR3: TGTGCCAGCAGTGAAGTTCGAGACAGTTTATATGGGGCCAACGTCCTGACTTTC.

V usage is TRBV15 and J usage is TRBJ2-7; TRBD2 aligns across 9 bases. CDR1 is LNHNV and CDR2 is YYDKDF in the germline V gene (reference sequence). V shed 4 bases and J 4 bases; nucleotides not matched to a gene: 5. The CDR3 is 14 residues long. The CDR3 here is CATSKAGGPYEQYF. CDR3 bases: TGTGCCACCAGCAAGGCGGGAGGGCCTTACGAGCAGTACTTC.

For the CDR3, the DNA is TGCGCCAGCAGCCCGACTACCGGGACTGCGTACAATGAGCAGTTCTTC. Translation: CASSPTTGTAYNEQFF. This chain links TRBV5-1 with TRBJ2-1, with D maybe TRBD2 (6 bases). Trimming cost V 4 bases and J 4 bases, with 18 bases left between them. The CDR3 sequence is 16 residues long. Germline V gives CDR1 SGHRS, CDR2 YFSETQ.

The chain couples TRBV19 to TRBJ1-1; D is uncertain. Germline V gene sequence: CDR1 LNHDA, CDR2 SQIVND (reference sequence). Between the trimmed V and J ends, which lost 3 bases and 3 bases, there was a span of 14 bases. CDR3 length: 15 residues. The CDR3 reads CASSINNGLDTEAFF. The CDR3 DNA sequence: TGTGCCAGTAGTATTAATAATGGGCTCGACACTGAAGCTTTCTTT.

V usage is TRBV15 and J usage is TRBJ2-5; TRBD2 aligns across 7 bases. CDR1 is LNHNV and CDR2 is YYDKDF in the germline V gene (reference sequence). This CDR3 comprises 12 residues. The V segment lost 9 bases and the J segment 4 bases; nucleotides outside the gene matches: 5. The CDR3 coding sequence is TGTGCCACGGGAGCTAGCGGAGAGACCCAGTACTTC. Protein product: CATGASGETQYF.

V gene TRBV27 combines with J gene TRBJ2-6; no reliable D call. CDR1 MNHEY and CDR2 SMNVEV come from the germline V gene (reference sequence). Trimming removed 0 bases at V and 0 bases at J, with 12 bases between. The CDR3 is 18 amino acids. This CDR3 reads CASSLSGIARSGANVLTF. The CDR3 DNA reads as TGTGCCAGCAGTTTATCGGGCATCGCCCGCTCTGGGGCCAACGTCCTGACTTTC.

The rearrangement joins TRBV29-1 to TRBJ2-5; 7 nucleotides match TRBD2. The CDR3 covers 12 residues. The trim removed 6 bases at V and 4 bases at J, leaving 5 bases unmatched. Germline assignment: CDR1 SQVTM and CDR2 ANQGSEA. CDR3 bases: TGCAGCGTGCCGGGGGGTTTAGAGACCCAGTACTTC. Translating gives CSVPGGLETQYF. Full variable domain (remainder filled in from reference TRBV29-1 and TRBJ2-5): SAVISQKPSRDICQRGTSLTIQCQVDSQVTMMFWYRQQPGQSLTLIATANQGSEATYESGFVIDKFPISRPNLTFSTLTVSNMSPEDSSIYLCSVPGGLETQYFGPGTRLLVL.

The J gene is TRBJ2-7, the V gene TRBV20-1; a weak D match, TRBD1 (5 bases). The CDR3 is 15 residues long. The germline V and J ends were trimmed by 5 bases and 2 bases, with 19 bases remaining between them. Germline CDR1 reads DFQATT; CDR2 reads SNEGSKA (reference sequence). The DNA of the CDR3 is TGCAGTGCTGGACCGGAGCGACAGTCCACCTACGAGCAGTACTTC. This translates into CSAGPERQSTYEQYF.

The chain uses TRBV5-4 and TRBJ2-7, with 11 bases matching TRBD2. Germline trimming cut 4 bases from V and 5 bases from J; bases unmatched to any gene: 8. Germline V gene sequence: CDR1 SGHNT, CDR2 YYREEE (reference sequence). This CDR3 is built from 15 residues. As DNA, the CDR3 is TGTGCCAGCAGCCCGGCTAGCGGGGGGAGCCACGAGCAGTACTTC. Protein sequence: CASSPASGGSHEQYF.

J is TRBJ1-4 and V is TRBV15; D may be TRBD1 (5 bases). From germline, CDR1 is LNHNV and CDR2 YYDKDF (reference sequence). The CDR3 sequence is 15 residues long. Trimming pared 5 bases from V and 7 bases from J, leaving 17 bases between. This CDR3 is CATSRGRGTGEKLFF. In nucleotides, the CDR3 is TGTGCCACCAGCCGCGGAAGGGGAACAGGTGAAAAACTGTTTTTT.

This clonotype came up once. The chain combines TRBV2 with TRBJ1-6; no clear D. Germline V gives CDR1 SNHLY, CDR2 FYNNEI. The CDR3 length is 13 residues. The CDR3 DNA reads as TGTGCTGCCAGGCTATTAGAAGATTCACCCCTCCACTTT. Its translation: CAARLLEDSPLHF.

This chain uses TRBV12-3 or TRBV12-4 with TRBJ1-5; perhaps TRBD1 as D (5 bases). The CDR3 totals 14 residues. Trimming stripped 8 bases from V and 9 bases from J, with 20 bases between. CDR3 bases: TGTGCCAGCGGTAGGGACGGATGGAGGGGGCCCCAGCATTTT. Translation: CASGRDGWRGPQHF.

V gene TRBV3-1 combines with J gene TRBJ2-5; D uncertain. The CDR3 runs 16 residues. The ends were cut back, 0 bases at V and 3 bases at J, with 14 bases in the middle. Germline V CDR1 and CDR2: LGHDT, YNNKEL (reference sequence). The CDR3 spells CASSQEGSGREETQYF. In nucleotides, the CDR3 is TGTGCCAGCAGCCAAGAGGGCTCAGGACGGGAAGAGACCCAGTACTTC.

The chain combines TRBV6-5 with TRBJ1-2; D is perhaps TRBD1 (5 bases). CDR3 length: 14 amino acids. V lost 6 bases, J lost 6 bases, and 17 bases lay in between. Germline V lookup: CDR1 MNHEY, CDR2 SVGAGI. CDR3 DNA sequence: TGTGCCAGCAGACTCGAGGGGAGGAAGGATGGCTACACCTTC. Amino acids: CASRLEGRKDGYTF.

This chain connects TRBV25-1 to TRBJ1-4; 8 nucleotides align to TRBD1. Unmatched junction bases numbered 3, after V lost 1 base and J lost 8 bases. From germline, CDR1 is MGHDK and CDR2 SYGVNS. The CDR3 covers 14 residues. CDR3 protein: CASSEFTGGEKLFF. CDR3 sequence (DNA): TGTGCCAGCAGTGAATTTACAGGGGGGGAAAAACTGTTTTTT.

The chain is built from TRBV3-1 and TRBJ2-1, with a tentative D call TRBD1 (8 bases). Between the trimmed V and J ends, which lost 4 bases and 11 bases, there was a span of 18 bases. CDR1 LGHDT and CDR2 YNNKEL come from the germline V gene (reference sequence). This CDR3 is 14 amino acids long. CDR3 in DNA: TGTGCCAGCAGCCCAACCACAGGGGGGGCCAAGCAGTTCTTC. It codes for CASSPTTGGAKQFF.

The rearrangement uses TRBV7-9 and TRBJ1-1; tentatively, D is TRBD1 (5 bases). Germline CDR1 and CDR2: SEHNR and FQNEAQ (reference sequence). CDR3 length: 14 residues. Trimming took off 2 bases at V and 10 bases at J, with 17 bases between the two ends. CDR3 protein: CASSLIESGRRAFF. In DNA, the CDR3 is TGTGCCAGCAGCTTAATAGAGTCAGGGCGAAGAGCTTTCTTT.

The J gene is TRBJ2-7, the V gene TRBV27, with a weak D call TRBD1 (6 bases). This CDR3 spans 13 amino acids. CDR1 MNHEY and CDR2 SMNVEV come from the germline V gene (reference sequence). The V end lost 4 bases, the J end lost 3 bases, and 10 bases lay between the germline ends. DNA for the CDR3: TGTGCCAGCAGTTACAGGGTACGCTACGAGCAGTACTTC. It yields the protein CASSYRVRYEQYF.

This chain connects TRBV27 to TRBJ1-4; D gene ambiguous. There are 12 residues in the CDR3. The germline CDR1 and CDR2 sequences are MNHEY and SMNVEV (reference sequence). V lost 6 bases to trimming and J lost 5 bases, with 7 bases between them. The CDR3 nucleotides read TGTGCCAGCAGAGAACGGAATGAAAAACTGTTTTTT. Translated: CASRERNEKLFF. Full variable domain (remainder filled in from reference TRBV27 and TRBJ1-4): EAQVTQNPRYLITVTGKKLTVTCSQNMNHEYMSWYRQDPGLGLRQIYYSMNVEVTDKGDVPEGYKVSRKEKRNFPLILESPSPNQTSLYFCASRERNEKLFFGSGTQLSVL.

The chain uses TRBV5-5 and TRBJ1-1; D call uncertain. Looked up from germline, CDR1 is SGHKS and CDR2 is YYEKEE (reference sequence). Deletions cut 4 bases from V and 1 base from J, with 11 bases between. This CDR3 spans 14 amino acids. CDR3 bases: TGTGCCAGCAGCCCGCGGGCCGAGAACACTGAAGCTTTCTTT. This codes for CASSPRAENTEAFF.

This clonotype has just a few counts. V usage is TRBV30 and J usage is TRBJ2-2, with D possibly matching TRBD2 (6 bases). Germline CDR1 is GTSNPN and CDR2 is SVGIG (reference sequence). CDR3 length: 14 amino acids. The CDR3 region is CAKQTGVGTGELFF. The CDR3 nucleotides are TGTGCTAAGCAAACGGGAGTAGGTACCGGGGAGCTGTTTTTT.

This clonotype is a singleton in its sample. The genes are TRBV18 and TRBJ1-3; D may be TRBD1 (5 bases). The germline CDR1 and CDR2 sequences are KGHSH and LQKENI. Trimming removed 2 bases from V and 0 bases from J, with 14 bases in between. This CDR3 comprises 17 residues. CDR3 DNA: TGTGCCAGCTCACCAATTCTGGGGACCCCCTCTGGAAACACCATATATTTT. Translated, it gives CASSPILGTPSGNTIYF.

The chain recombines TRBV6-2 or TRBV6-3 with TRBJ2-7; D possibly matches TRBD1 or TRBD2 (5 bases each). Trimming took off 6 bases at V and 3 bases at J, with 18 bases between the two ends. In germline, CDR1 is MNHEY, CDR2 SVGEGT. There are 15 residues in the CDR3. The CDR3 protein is CASSRPGIGVYEQYF. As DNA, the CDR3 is TGTGCCAGCAGCCGCCCCGGGATAGGGGTCTACGAGCAGTACTTC.